This TCR beta chain was sequenced for a study of OX40 agonist ivuxolimab in advanced cancers. The overall study: Patients were dosed intravenously with ivuxolimab at 0.01 to 10 mg/kg every 2 weeks.

Germline V gives CDR1 MNHNY, CDR2 SVGAGI (reference sequence). The CDR3 contains 15 residues. Trimming stripped 7 bases from V and 3 bases from J, with 18 bases between. This clone is a singleton in its sample. Some clones are missing from TCRdb's copy, which holds only in-frame ones; the method was immunoSEQ multiplex PCR. The sample records about 25,000 clones, approximately 78% being singletons. This rearrangement joins TRBV6-6 to TRBJ1-2; perhaps TRBD1 as D (6 bases). The sequences come from CD4+ or CD8+ T cells sorted from blood, collected in a trial of the OX40 agonist ivuxolimab. The TCR sequence derives from an adult with an advanced solid tumor such as melanoma, head and neck, liver or kidney cancer. The CDR3 region is CASTPAGRQDYGYTF. The CDR3 DNA reads TGTGCCAGCACCCCAGCGGGGCGACAGGACTATGGCTACACCTTC.